This TCR beta chain is drawn from a study of T cell repertoires in cytomegalovirus infection. Findings and caveats of the study: People with CMV and the relevant HLA were identified by cumulative public TCR beta family frequency. The ex vivo response was dominated by HLA-C-restricted CMV-specific TCR beta clonotypes.

TCRdb passed the reads through MiXCR, listing each CDR3 protein once. The data show a few hundred thousand distinct CDR3 sequences, 17% seen once. This clonotype was counted at least ten times. The target antigen is unknown. CDR1 and CDR2 (germline): LNHDA, SQIVND (reference sequence). CDR3 length: 14 amino acids. The V and J ends lost 3 bases and 5 bases respectively, with 11 bases between them. The rearrangement links TRBV19 to TRBJ1-5; tentative D call: TRBD1 (6 bases). The sequenced sample consisted of PBMCs. The receptor was isolated from a human donor in good health (CMV status not recorded). Some clones in this sample may be carry-over from other donors' samples. CDR3 coding DNA: TGTGCCAGTAGTATTTGGGCAGGGGATCAGCCCCAGCATTTT. Its protein product is CASSIWAGDQPQHF. The full variable domain, rest sourced from reference TRBV19 and TRBJ1-5, is DGGITQSPKYLFRKEGQNVTLSCEQNLNHDAMYWYRQDPGQGLRLIYYSQIVNDFQKGDIAEGYSVSREKKESFPLTVTSAQKNPTAFYLCASSIWAGDQPQHFGDGTRLSIL.